The next 21 T cell receptor beta chains were all read from a single sample in a study of Ad26.COV2.S vaccination and SARS-CoV-2 variants. Some clones are missing from TCRdb's copy, which holds only in-frame ones; the method was immunoSEQ multiplex PCR. This sample has some 500,000 clones, with about 88% found just once. Treatment here: around 19 received Ad26.COV2.S at low or high dose, single or two shots; 5 received placebo; per-sample allocation not given. After the first vaccine or placebo injection, samples were drawn on day 63. Sequences were derived from peripheral blood, sampled in a trial of Ad26.COV2.S vaccine versus placebo. These receptors all stem from a person between 18 and 60 years old who received the Ad26.COV2.S COVID-19 vaccine or a placebo.

The chain couples TRBV5-1 to TRBJ1-1, with no clear D. The germline CDR1 and CDR2 sequences are SGHRS and YFSETQ. V was trimmed by 0 bases and J by 6 bases, leaving 9 bases between them. The CDR3 totals 13 residues. Written as DNA, the CDR3 is TGCGCCAGCAGCTTGGTGCCAGAGCCTGAAGCTTTCTTT. Its protein is CASSLVPEPEAFF.

CDR3 nucleotides: TGCAGTGCTGACGACATGGGTGAGCAGTTCTTC. It is translated as CSADDMGEQFF. The chain links TRBV20-1 to TRBJ2-1, with D hard to call. Germline CDR1 and CDR2: DFQATT and SNEGSKA (reference sequence). The CDR3 is 11 amino acids. Trimming stripped 5 bases from V and 9 bases from J, with 11 bases between.

The chain has TRBV4-3 and TRBJ2-1; 11 positions agree with TRBD2. Germline values: CDR1 LGHNA, CDR2 YSLEER. The CDR3 totals 17 residues. J lost 5 bases, V lost 4 bases, and 10 bases had no gene match. The CDR3 DNA sequence: TGCGCCAGCAGCCCTTACCTTCTAGCGGGAGGCAACAATGAGCAGTTCTTC. This codes for CASSPYLLAGGNNEQFF.

The V and J genes are TRBV7-3 and TRBJ1-1; D gene ambiguous. From germline, CDR1 is SGHTA and CDR2 FQGTGA. V dropped 4 bases and J dropped 0 bases, with 6 bases sitting between them. The CDR3 spans 13 residues. CDR3 bases: TGTGCCAGCAGCTCGTATGTGAACACTGAAGCTTTCTTT. Its translation: CASSSYVNTEAFF.

The rearrangement joins TRBV5-1 to TRBJ2-4; 7 bases are shared with TRBD1. Germline V gene sequence: CDR1 SGHRS, CDR2 YFSETQ. The CDR3 contains 16 residues. V was pared by 3 bases and J by 7 bases, with 13 bases of the junction left unmatched. The CDR3: CASSSRQGRPGNIQYF. The DNA for the CDR3 is TGCGCCAGCAGCTCAAGACAGGGCCGGCCGGGGAACATTCAGTACTTC.

This chain uses TRBV5-1 with TRBJ2-7; D not certain. CDR1 SGHRS and CDR2 YFSETQ come from the germline V gene. CDR3 size: 14 residues. V dropped 4 bases and J dropped 0 bases, with 11 bases sitting between them. CDR3 amino acids: CASSNDGVSYEQYF. The CDR3 region has the DNA TGCGCCAGCAGCAATGACGGAGTCTCCTACGAGCAGTACTTC.

The chain uses TRBV6-5 and TRBJ1-2; D might be TRBD1 (5 bases). V was shortened by 2 bases and J by 4 bases, with 11 bases between the two germline ends. The CDR3 spans 14 residues. CDR1 and CDR2 from the germline V gene are MNHEY and SVGAGI. CDR3 coding DNA: TGTGCCAGCAGTTACGTAGGGGAGGGCTATGGCTACACCTTC. Its protein is CASSYVGEGYGYTF.

The rearrangement uses TRBV7-2 and TRBJ1-4; 7 bases are shared with TRBD1. CDR3 length: 14 amino acids. CDR1 is SGHTA, CDR2 FQGNSA, per germline. J lost 6 bases, V lost 8 bases, and 9 bases had no gene match. The CDR3: CASGPPGQHEKLFF. DNA of the CDR3: TGTGCCAGCGGACCCCCGGGACAGCATGAAAAACTGTTTTTT.

This rearrangement joins TRBV5-5 to TRBJ2-2, with D perhaps assigned TRBD1 or TRBD2 (5 bases each). The V gene's germline CDR1 is SGHKS and CDR2 YYEKEE (reference sequence). This CDR3 is 18 amino acids long. The V end lost 4 bases, the J end lost 1 base, and 20 bases lay between the germline ends. CDR3 DNA sequence: TGTGCCAGCAGCCTCGAAGGGATGGGGGATCGGAACACCGGGGAGCTGTTTTTT. Encoded protein: CASSLEGMGDRNTGELFF.

In this sample, this clone turned up once. The chain carries TRBV29-1 and TRBJ1-1; tentatively, D is TRBD1 (5 bases). Germline values: CDR1 SQVTM, CDR2 ANQGSEA. The CDR3 sequence is 12 residues long. The germline V and J ends were trimmed by 6 bases and 10 bases, with 18 bases remaining between them. In DNA form, the CDR3 reads TGCAGCGTGGTGGGGCCGATTATGGGAGCTTTCTTT. Its protein product is CSVVGPIMGAFF.

The chain is built from TRBV12-3 or TRBV12-4 and TRBJ2-3; a weak D match, TRBD2 (5 bases). This CDR3 has 11 amino acids. The V end lost 5 bases, the J end lost 9 bases, and 9 bases lay between the germline ends. Written as DNA, the CDR3 is TGTGCCAGCAGTCAGCGGCAAACGCAGTATTTT. Encoded protein: CASSQRQTQYF.

The V call is TRBV5-1, the J call TRBJ1-3, with D unclear. The CDR3 sequence is 14 residues long. Trimming cost V 0 bases and J 1 base, with 5 bases left between them. From germline, CDR1 is SGHRS and CDR2 YFSETQ. As DNA, the CDR3 is TGCGCCAGCAGCTTGGCGAGTTCTGGAAACACCATATATTTT. Amino acid sequence: CASSLASSGNTIYF.

The chain employs TRBV28 and TRBJ2-5; 7 bases fit TRBD2. The CDR3 loop spans 14 amino acids. Germline V lookup: CDR1 MDHEN, CDR2 SYDVKM. J lost 5 bases, V lost 6 bases, and 9 bases had no gene match. The CDR3 sequence is CASRFTGGKETQYF. DNA of the CDR3: TGTGCCAGCAGGTTCACCGGGGGGAAGGAGACCCAGTACTTC.

This chain joins TRBV28 and TRBJ1-5; no reliable D call. In germline, CDR1 is MDHEN, CDR2 SYDVKM. The CDR3 has 13 residues. V lost 5 bases to trimming and J lost 3 bases, with 8 bases between them. This CDR3 reads CASSRHINQPQHF. DNA of the CDR3: TGTGCCAGCAGTCGGCATATCAATCAGCCCCAGCATTTT.

This sequence joins TRBV7-8 and TRBJ1-5; D ambiguous. The CDR3 is made up of 14 amino acids. CDR1 and CDR2 (germline): SGHVS, FQNEAQ. With 4 bases removed from V and 3 bases from J, the gap between germline ends came to 10 bases. The CDR3 region is CASSWALVNQPQHF. The CDR3 DNA follows: TGTGCCAGCAGCTGGGCTTTAGTCAATCAGCCCCAGCATTTT.

The chain has TRBV19 and TRBJ1-1, with D possibly being TRBD1 (5 bases). From germline, CDR1 is LNHDA and CDR2 SQIVND (reference sequence). The CDR3 is made up of 14 amino acids. The V end lost 3 bases, the J end lost 4 bases, and 12 bases lay between the germline ends. The CDR3, as DNA: TGTGCCAGTAGTATGCAGGGTCGCATCACTGAAGCTTTCTTT. Amino acid sequence: CASSMQGRITEAFF.

The chain uses TRBV28 and TRBJ1-6, with 12 positions matching TRBD1. The CDR3 sequence is 20 residues long. The germline gives CDR1 MDHEN, CDR2 SYDVKM. Trimming took 7 bases from V and 1 from J; bases not matched to a gene: 14. CDR3 loop: CASTRTPGQGAISYNSPLHF. The CDR3 bases are TGTGCCAGCACCCGAACCCCGGGACAGGGGGCTATATCCTATAATTCACCCCTCCACTTT.

The chain carries TRBV7-3 and TRBJ2-1, with 10 bases identical to TRBD2. V shed 5 bases, J shed 1 base, and the junction held 14 bases outside the gene matches. Per germline, CDR1 SGHTA and CDR2 FQGTGA. The length of the CDR3 is 19 residues. CDR3 region: CASSQLPPRTSGSYNEQFF. CDR3 in DNA: TGTGCCAGCAGCCAGCTCCCTCCCCGGACTAGCGGATCCTACAATGAGCAGTTCTTC.

The CDR3 coding sequence is TGTGCCACCAGTGACCCGGCCAGGGGATCTGGCTACACCTTC. It codes for CATSDPARGSGYTF. The chain recombines TRBV24-1 with TRBJ1-2; weak D call: TRBD1 (6 bases). The germline V gene encodes CDR1 KGHDR and CDR2 SFDVKD. CDR3 length: 14 amino acids. V lost 4 bases and J 7 bases, leaving 15 bases between the germline ends.

V and J are TRBV3-1 (or the pseudogene TRBV3-2) and TRBJ2-1; D gene uncertain. V shed 1 base and J shed 5 bases, with 6 bases lying between them. This CDR3 is 13 amino acids long. CDR1 is LGHDT and CDR2 is YNNKEL in the germline V gene (reference sequence). The CDR3 sequence is CASSQVTNNEQFF. The DNA for the CDR3 is TGTGCCAGCAGCCAAGTAACAAACAATGAGCAGTTCTTC.

This clone was counted between two and nine times. The chain combines TRBV5-1 with TRBJ1-1; D is unresolved. The CDR3 has 14 amino acids. Deletions cut 3 bases from V and 1 base from J, with 10 bases between. Per germline, CDR1 SGHRS and CDR2 YFSETQ. In DNA form, the CDR3 reads TGCGCCAGCAGCTGGACGTTGGGGAACACTGAAGCTTTCTTT. This gives the protein CASSWTLGNTEAFF.